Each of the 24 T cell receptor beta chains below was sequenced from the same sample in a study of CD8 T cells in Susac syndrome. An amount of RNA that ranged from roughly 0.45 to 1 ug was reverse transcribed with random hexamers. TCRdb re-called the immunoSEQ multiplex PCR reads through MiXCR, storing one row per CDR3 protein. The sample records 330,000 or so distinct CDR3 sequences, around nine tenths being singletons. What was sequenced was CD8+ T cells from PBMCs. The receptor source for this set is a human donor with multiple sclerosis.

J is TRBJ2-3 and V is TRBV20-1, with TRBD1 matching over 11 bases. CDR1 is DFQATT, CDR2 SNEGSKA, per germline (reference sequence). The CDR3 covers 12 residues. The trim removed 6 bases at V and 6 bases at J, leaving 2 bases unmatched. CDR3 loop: CSAGQGGDTQYF. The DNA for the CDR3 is TGCAGTGCGGGACAGGGGGGGGATACGCAGTATTTT.

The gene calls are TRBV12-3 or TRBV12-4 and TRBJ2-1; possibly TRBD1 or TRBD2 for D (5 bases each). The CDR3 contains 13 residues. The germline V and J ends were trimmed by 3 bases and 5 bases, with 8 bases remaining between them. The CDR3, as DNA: TGTGCCAGCAGTTTGGGACCCCACAATGAGCAGTTCTTC. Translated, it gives CASSLGPHNEQFF.

CDR3 in DNA: TGTGCCAGCAGTTTCCCCGGGACAGAGGGCGCCGAGCAGTACTTC. It translates to CASSFPGTEGAEQYF. V usage is TRBV12-3 or TRBV12-4 and J usage is TRBJ2-7, with 7 bases identical to TRBD1. The CDR3 spans 15 residues. With V trimmed by 3 bases and J by 6 bases, 11 bases remained unmatched.

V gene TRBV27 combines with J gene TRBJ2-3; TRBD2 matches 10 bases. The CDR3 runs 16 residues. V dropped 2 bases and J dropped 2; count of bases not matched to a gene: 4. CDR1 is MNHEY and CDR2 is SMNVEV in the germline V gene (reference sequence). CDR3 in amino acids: CASSLDSGRVTDTQYF. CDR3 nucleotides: TGTGCCAGCAGTTTAGACAGCGGGAGGGTCACAGATACGCAGTATTTT.

CDR3 nucleotides: TGTGCCAGCAGTGAAAAGGCAGGGGGGCTCACTGAAGCTTTCTTT. Translating gives CASSEKAGGLTEAFF. The chain combines TRBV2 with TRBJ1-1; 7 positions agree with TRBD1. Germline CDR1 and CDR2: SNHLY and FYNNEI. With V trimmed by 2 bases and J by 4 bases, 7 bases remained unmatched. CDR3 length: 15 amino acids.

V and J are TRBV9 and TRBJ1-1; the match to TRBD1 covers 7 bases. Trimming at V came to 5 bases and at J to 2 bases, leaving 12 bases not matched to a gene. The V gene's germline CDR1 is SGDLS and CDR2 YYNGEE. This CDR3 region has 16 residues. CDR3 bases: TGTGCCAGCAGTTCCCAACCGGGACAGATAAACACTGAAGCTTTCTTT. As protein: CASSSQPGQINTEAFF.

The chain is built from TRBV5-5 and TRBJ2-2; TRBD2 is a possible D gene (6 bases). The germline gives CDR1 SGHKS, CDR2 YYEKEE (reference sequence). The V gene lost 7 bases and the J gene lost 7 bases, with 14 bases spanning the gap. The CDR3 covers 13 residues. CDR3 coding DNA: TGTGCCAGCGGGAGGTTCGGACTCGGGGAGCTGTTTTTT. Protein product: CASGRFGLGELFF.

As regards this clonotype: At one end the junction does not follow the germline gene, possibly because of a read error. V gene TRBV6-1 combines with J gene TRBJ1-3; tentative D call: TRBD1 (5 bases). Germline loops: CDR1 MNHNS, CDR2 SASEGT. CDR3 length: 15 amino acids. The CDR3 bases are TGTGCCAGCAGCGAAGGGGCCGACTCTGGAAACACCATATATTTT. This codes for CASSEGADSGNTIYF.

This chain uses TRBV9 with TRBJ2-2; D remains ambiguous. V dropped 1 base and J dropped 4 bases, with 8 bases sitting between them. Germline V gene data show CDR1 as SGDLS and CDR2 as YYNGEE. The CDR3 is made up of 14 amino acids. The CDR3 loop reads CASSVSAITGELFF. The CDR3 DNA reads TGTGCCAGCAGCGTATCGGCGATCACCGGGGAGCTGTTTTTT.

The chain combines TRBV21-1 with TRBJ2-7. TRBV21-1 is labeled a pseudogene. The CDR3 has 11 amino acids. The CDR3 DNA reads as TGTGCCAGCAGCAAAGCGTACGAGCAGTACTTC. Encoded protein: CASSKAYEQYF.

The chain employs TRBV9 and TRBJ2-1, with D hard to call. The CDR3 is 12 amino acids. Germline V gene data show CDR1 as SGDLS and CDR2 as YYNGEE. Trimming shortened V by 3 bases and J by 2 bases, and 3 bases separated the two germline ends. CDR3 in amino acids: CASSATYNEQFF. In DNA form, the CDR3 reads TGTGCCAGCAGCGCGACCTACAATGAGCAGTTCTTC.

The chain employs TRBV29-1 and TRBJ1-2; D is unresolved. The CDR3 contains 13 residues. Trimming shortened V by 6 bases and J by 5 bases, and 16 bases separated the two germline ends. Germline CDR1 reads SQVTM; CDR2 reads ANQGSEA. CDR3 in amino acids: CSVLTAEIYGYTF. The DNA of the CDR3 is TGCAGCGTGCTGACTGCGGAGATTTATGGCTACACCTTC.

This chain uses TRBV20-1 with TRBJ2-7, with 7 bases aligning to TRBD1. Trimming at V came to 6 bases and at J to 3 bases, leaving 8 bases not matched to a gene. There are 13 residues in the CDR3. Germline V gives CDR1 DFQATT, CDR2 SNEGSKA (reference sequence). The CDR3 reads CSARQGVSYEQYF. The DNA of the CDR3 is TGCAGTGCCCGACAGGGAGTCAGCTACGAGCAGTACTTC.

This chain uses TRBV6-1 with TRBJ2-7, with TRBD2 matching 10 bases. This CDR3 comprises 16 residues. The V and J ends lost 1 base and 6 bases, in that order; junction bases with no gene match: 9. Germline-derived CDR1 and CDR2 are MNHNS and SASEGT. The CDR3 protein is CASSEVSASGSIEQYF. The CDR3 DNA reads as TGTGCCAGCAGTGAAGTGTCGGCTAGCGGGAGTATCGAGCAGTACTTC.

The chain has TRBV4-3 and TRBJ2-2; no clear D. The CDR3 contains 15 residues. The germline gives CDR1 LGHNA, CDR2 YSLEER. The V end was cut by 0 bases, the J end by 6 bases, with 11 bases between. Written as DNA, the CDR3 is TGCGCCAGCAGCCAAGATAACTTGGCCTCCGGGGAGCTGTTTTTT. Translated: CASSQDNLASGELFF.

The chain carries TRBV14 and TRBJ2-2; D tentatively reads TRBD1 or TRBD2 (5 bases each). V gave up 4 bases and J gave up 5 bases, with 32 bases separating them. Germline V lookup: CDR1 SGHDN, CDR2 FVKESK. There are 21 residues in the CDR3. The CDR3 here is CASSPQNVRERRSRRTGELFF. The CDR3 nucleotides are TGTGCCAGCAGCCCCCAGAACGTCAGGGAGAGGAGGTCCCGGCGGACCGGGGAGCTGTTTTTT.

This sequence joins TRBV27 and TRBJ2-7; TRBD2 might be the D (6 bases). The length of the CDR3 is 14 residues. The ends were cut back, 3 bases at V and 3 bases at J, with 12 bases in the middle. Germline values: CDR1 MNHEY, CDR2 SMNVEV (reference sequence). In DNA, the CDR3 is TGTGCCAGCAGTTTGGCGGCGGGGTACTACGAGCAGTACTTC. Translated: CASSLAAGYYEQYF.

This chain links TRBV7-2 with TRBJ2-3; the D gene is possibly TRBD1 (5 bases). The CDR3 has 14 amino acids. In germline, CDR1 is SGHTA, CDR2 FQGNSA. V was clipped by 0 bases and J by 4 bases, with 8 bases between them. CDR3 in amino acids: CASSLAPRADTQYF. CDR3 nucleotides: TGTGCCAGCAGCTTAGCCCCCAGGGCAGATACGCAGTATTTT.

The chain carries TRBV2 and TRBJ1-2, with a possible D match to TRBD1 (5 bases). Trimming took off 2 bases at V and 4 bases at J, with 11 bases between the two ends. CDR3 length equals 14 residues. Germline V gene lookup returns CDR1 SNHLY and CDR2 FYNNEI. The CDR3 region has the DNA TGTGCCAGCAGTGAAACGGGGACGGCCTATGGCTACACCTTC. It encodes CASSETGTAYGYTF.

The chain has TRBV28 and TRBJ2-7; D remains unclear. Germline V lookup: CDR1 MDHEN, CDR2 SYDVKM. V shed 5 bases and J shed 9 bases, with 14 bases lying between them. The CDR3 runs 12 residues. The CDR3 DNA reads TGTGCCAGCAGTCTCCCACTAAATCTGCAGTACTTC. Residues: CASSLPLNLQYF.

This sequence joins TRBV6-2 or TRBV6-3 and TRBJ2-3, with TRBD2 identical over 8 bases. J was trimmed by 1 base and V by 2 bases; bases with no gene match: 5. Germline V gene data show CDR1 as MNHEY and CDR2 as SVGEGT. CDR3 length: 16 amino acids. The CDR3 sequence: CASSYPTGGGTDTQYF. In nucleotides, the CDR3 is TGTGCCAGCAGTTACCCCACGGGAGGGGGCACAGATACGCAGTATTTT.

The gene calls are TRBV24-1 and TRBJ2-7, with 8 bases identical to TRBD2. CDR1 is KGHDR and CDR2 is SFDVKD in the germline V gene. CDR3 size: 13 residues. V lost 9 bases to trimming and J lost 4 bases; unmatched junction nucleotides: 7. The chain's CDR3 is CATEDGLAYEQYF. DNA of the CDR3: TGTGCCACCGAAGACGGACTAGCTTACGAGCAGTACTTC.

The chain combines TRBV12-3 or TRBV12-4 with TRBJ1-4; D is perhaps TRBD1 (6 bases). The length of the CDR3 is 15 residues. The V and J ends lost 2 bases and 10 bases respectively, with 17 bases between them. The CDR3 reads CASSLLAAEGGKLFF. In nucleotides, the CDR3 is TGTGCCAGCAGTTTATTGGCAGCGGAGGGGGGAAAACTGTTTTTT.

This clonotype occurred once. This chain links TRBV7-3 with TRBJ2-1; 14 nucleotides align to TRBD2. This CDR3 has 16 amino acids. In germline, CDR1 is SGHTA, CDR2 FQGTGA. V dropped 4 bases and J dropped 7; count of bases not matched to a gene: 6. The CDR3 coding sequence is TGTGCCAGCAGCTCGGGACTAGCGGGAGTTGGGAATGAGCAGTTCTTC. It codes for CASSSGLAGVGNEQFF.